This T cell receptor (beta chain) was recovered during a study of cytomegalovirus exposure and HLA in healthy donors. PCR was performed using 60 Vbeta and 13 Jbeta primers. This table comes from immunoSEQ multiplex PCR, and its TCRdb copy is limited to in-frame clones, with some not included. The data include approximately 120,000 clones; the top ten clones carry 2.2%. Study-wide findings and caveats: It was 150 to 200 TCR beta chains that were listed as cytomegalovirus-associated. One later analysis reportedly identified an Asian-associated ancestry cluster that showed fewer N-insertions than the roughly 700-donor mean. Across donors, most TCRs were seen rarely, yet some public ones were widespread. The study carried out a later analysis of TCR beta sequences. It associated 16,951 of them with specific HLA alleles at a false discovery rate of 0.05.

V lost 4 bases and J lost 2; bases outside the gene matches: 10. The V gene's germline CDR1 is SGHVS and CDR2 FQNEAQ. The CDR3 has 16 amino acids. With respect to this clone: Its antigen is undetermined.

This sequence was found in a man in his forties in good health and CMV-seronegative. Sequenced: PBMCs. The chain combines TRBV7-8 with TRBJ2-7, with 8 bases aligning to TRBD1. CDR3 coding DNA: TGTGCCAGCAGCTCGGTTCTTCGGACAGGGACCTACGAGCAGTACTTC. As protein: CASSSVLRTGTYEQYF. The full variable domain, rest sourced from reference TRBV7-8 and TRBJ2-7, is GAGVSQSPRYKVAKRGQDVALRCDPISGHVSLFWYQQALGQGPEFLTYFQNEAQLDKSGLPSDRFFAERPEGSVSTLKIQRTQQEDSAVYLCASSSVLRTGTYEQYFGPGTRLTVT.